The TCR beta chain described here comes from a study of T cell responses to AZD1222 COVID-19 vaccine. The CDR3 is made up of 13 amino acids. Deletions cut 4 bases from V and 5 bases from J, with 11 bases between. Germline CDR1 is KGHSH and CDR2 is LQKENI. The protocol was immunoSEQ multiplex PCR, while the TCRdb copy is restricted to in-frame clones and leaves out a portion. The sample gives tens of thousands of clones, 83% of which show up once; 52% is in the top ten. The V gene is TRBV18, the J gene TRBJ1-1; D perhaps matches TRBD1 (5 bases). The sample consisted of peripheral blood, taken on day 0 of AZD1222 vaccination. This clonotype was obtained from an adult in good health. The CDR3 DNA follows: TGTGCCAGCTCACAGGGTTCAGGGACTGAAGCTTTCTTT. This translates into CASSQGSGTEAFF.